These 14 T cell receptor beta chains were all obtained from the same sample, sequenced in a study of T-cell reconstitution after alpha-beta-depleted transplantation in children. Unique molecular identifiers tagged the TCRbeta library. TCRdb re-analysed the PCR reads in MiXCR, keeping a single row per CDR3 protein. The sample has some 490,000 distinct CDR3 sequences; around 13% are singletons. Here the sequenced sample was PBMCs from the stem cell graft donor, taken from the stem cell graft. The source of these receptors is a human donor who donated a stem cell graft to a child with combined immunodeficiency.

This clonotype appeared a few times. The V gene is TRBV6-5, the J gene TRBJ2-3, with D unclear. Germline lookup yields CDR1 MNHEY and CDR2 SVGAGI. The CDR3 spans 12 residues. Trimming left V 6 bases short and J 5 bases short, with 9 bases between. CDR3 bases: TGTGCCAGCAGCCCGTCAAAAGATACGCAGTATTTT. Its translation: CASSPSKDTQYF.

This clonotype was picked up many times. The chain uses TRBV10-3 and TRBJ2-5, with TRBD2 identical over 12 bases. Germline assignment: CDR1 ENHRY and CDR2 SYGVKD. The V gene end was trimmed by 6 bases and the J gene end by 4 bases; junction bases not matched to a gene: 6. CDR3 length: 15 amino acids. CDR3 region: CAISPSTSGGETQYF. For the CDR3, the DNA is TGTGCCATCAGCCCCTCGACTAGCGGGGGAGAGACCCAGTACTTC.

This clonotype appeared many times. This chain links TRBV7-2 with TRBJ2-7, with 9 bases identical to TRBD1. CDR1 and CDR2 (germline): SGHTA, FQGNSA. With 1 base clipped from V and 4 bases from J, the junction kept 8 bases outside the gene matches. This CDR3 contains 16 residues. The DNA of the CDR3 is TGTGCCAGCAGCTTAGTCGGGACAGGGAAGTTGTACGAGCAGTACTTC. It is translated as CASSLVGTGKLYEQYF.

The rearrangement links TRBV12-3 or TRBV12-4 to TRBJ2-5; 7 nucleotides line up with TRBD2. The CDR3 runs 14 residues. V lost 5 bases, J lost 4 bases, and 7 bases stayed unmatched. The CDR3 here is CASSGDYLGETQYF. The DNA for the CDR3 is TGTGCCAGCAGTGGGGACTACCTTGGAGAGACCCAGTACTTC.

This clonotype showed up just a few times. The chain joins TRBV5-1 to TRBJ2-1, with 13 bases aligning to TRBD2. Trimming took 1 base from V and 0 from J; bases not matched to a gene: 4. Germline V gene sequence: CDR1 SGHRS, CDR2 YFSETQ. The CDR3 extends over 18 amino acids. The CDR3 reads CASSLSTSGGLSYNEQFF. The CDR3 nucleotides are TGCGCCAGCAGCTTGTCGACTAGCGGGGGGCTCTCCTACAATGAGCAGTTCTTC. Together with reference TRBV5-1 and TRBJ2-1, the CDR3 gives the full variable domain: KAGVTQTPRYLIKTRGQQVTLSCSPISGHRSVSWYQQTPGQGLQFLFEYFSETQRNKGNFPGRFSGRQFSNSRSEMNVSTLELGDSALYLCASSLSTSGGLSYNEQFFGPGTRLTVL.

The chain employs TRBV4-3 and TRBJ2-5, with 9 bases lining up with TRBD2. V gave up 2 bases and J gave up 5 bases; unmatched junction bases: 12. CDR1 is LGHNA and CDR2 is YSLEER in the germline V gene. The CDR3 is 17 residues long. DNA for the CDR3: TGCGCCAGCAGCCAAATGGCAACGGGAGCGGGGGGCGAGACCCAGTACTTC. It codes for CASSQMATGAGGETQYF.

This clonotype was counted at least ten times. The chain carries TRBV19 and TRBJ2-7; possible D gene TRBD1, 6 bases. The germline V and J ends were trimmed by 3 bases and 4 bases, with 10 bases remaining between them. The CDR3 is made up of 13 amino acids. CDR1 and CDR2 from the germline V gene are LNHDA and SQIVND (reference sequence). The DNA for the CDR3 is TGTGCCAGTAGTATTGACAGGAGGTACGAGCAGTACTTC. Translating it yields CASSIDRRYEQYF. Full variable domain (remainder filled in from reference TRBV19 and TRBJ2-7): DGGITQSPKYLFRKEGQNVTLSCEQNLNHDAMYWYRQDPGQGLRLIYYSQIVNDFQKGDIAEGYSVSREKKESFPLTVTSAQKNPTAFYLCASSIDRRYEQYFGPGTRLTVT.

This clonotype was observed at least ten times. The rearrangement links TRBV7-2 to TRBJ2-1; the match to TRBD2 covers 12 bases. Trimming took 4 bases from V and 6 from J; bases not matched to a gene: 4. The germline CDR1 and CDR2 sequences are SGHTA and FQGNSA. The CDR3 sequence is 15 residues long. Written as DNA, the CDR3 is TGTGCCAGCAGCTCACTAGCGGGAGGCATCAATGAGCAGTTCTTC. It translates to CASSSLAGGINEQFF.

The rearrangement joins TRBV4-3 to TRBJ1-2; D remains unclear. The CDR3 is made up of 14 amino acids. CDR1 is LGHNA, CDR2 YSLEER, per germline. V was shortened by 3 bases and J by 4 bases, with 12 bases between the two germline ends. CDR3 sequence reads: CASSQGPRSYGYTF. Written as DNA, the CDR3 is TGCGCCAGCAGCCAGGGCCCCAGGAGCTATGGCTACACCTTC.

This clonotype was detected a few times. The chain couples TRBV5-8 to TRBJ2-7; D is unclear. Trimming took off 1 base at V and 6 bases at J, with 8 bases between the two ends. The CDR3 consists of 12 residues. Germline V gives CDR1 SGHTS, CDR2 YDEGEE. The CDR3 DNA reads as TGTGCCAGCAGCTTGTGGTTGGGCGAGCAGTACTTC. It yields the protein CASSLWLGEQYF.

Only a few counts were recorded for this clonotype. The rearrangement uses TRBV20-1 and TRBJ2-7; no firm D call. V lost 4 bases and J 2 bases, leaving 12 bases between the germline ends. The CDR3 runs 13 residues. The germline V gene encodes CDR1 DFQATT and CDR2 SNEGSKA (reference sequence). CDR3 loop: CSAMSSRAYEQYF. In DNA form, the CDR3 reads TGCAGTGCTATGAGCTCTCGAGCCTACGAGCAGTACTTC.

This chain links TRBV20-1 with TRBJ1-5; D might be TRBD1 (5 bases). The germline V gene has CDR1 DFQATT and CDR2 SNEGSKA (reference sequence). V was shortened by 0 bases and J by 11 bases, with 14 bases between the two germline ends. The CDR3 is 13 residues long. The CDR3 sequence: CSARDHPGRTQHF. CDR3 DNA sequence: TGCAGTGCTAGAGATCACCCAGGGAGGACCCAGCATTTT.

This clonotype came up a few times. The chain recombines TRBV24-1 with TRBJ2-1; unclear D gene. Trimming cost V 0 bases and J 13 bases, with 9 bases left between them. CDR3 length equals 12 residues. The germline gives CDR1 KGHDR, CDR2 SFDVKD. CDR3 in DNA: TGTGCCACCAGTGATTTGAATCCAGTACAGTTCTTC. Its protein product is CATSDLNPVQFF.

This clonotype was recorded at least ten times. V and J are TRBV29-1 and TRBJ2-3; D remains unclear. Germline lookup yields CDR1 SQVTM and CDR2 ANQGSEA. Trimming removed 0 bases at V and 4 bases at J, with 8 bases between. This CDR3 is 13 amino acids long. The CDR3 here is CSVEDSGADTQYF. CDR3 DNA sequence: TGCAGCGTTGAAGATTCCGGAGCAGATACGCAGTATTTT.